Described below is a single T cell receptor beta chain sequence and its context. The RNA, about 0.45 to 1 ug, was put through reverse transcription using random hexamers. The TCR beta CDR3 was amplified by immunoSEQ multiplex PCR across 54 Vbeta, 13 Jbeta. One entry per CDR3 protein, called by TCRdb with MiXCR from the immunoSEQ multiplex PCR reads. This repertoire shows around 230,000 distinct CDR3 sequences, 95% found once; its top ten account for 0.075% to 0.095%. The CDR3 has 15 amino acids. Trimming took 5 bases from V and 5 from J; bases not matched to a gene: 8. The source of the sample is a study of CD8 T cells in Susac syndrome.

The chain links TRBV12-3 or TRBV12-4 to TRBJ1-1; 10 bases map to TRBD1. The specimen was CD4+ T cells from PBMCs. This clonotype originated in a human donor with multiple sclerosis. This CDR3 reads CASSPVTGGFTEAFF. The CDR3 coding sequence is TGTGCCAGCAGTCCGGTGACAGGGGGCTTTACTGAAGCTTTCTTT.